The clone carrying this T cell receptor beta chain was found a few times. V shed 11 bases and J shed 7 bases, with 17 bases lying between them. The CDR3 loop spans 13 amino acids. The germline gives CDR1 MNHNY, CDR2 SVGAGI (reference sequence). This sample stems from a study of blood T cells in healthy people across ages. Overall study: T cells yielded about one barcoded beta molecule per two cells through template switching.

Together with a sample-barcoded 5' primer, a J-beta primer mix was included in a second PCR lasting about 6 to 11 cycles. Each CDR3 protein is one row after TCRdb ran MiXCR on the 5' RACE reads. The sample shows about 720,000 distinct CDR3 sequences, about 20% of them seen only once. This chain joins TRBV6-6 and TRBJ1-4; D unclear. Material: blood. The origin of this receptor is a man in his 70s in good health. The CDR3 region has the DNA TGTGCCGGAAATCCGACGGTGCCTGAAAAACTGTTTTTT. Protein product: CAGNPTVPEKLFF.